In its sample, the clone carrying this TCR beta chain was seen a few times. This sample stems from a study of blood T cell repertoires in COVID-19. On the study more broadly: COVID-19 samples from acute and convalescent phases originated in the United States, Italy and Spain. PBMCs, B-cell-depleted T cells, or T cells provided the cDNA or gDNA that made up the material.

Authors' data handling: Researchers report that nucleated cell counts were estimated from reference gene primer amplification. Sequenced by immunoSEQ multiplex PCR; TCRdb stores in-frame clones only, minus some. Clone size and the V and J calls come from that table; the DNA yielded D and trimming. The top ten hold roughly 15% of the sample, which has 80,000 to 100,000 clones, around 78% seen once. This receptor was identified in a human donor in a cohort sampled during active COVID-19. The sample taken for sequencing was peripheral blood.

The CDR3: CASSNINSPLHF. The CDR3 DNA is TGTGCCAGTAGTAATATTAATTCACCCCTCCACTTT. This chain uses TRBV19 with TRBJ1-6; unclear D gene. Germline V gene lookup returns CDR1 LNHDA and CDR2 SQIVND (reference sequence). The CDR3 sequence is 12 residues long. Trimming stripped 4 bases from V and 6 bases from J, with 4 bases between.